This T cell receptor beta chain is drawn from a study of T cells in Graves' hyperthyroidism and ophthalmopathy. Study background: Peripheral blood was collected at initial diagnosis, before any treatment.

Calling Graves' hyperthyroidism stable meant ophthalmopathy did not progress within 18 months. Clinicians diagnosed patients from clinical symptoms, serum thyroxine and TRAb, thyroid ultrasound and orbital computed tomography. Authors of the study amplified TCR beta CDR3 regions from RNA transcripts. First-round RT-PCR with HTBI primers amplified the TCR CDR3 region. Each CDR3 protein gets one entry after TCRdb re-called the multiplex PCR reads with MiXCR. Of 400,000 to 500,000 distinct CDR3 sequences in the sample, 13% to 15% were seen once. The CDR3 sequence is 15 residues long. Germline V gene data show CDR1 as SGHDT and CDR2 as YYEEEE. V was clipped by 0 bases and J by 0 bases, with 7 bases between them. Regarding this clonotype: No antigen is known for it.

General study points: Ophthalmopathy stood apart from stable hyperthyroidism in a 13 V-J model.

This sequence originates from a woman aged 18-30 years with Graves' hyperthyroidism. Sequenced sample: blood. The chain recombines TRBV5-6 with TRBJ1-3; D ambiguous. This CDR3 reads CASSLESHSGNTIYF. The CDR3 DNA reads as TGTGCCAGCAGCTTGGAGAGTCACTCTGGAAACACCATATATTTT.